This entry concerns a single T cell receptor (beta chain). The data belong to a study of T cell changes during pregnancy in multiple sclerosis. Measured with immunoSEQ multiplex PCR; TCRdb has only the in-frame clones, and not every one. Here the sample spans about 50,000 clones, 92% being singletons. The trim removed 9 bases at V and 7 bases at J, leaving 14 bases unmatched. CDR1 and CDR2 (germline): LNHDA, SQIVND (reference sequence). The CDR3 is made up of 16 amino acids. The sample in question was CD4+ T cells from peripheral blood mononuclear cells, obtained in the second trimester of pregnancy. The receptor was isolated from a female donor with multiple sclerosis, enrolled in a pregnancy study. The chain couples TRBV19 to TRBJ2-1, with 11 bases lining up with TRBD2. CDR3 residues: CASQPRFSGGGNEQFF. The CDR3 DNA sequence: TGTGCCAGCCAGCCCCGCTTTAGCGGGGGGGGAAATGAGCAGTTCTTC.